This T cell receptor beta chain emerged from a study of T cells in Graves' hyperthyroidism and ophthalmopathy. General study points: Ophthalmopathy, which appeared later, was predicted by the model a median approximately 6 months before onset. A model using 13 V-J features told ophthalmopathy apart from stable hyperthyroidism.

Orbital computed tomography, thyroid ultrasound, serum thyroxine and TRAb, and clinical symptoms together informed the diagnoses. Unmatched junction bases numbered 0, after V lost 0 bases and J lost 4 bases. CDR1 is SGHRS, CDR2 YFSETQ, per germline. The CDR3 contains 14 residues. The CDR3 regions of TCR beta were amplified from RNA transcripts. Researchers ran a first-round RT-PCR on the TCR CDR3 using the HTBI primer set. One entry per CDR3 protein results from TCRdb running MiXCR on the multiplex PCR reads. The sample shows about 480,000 distinct CDR3 sequences, 24% of them seen only once. This clonotype was counted a few times. Its antigen remains unidentified.

Input material: blood. The rearrangement uses TRBV5-1 and TRBJ2-3; 9 bases match TRBD2. The TCR originated in a woman aged 25 to 39 with Graves' ophthalmopathy. The CDR3 loop is CASSLGTSADTQYF. CDR3 sequence (DNA): TGCGCCAGCAGCTTGGGGACTAGCGCAGATACGCAGTATTTT. Drawing the rest from reference TRBV5-1 and TRBJ2-3, the complete variable domain is KAGVTQTPRYLIKTRGQQVTLSCSPISGHRSVSWYQQTPGQGLQFLFEYFSETQRNKGNFPGRFSGRQFSNSRSEMNVSTLELGDSALYLCASSLGTSADTQYFGPGTRLTVL.